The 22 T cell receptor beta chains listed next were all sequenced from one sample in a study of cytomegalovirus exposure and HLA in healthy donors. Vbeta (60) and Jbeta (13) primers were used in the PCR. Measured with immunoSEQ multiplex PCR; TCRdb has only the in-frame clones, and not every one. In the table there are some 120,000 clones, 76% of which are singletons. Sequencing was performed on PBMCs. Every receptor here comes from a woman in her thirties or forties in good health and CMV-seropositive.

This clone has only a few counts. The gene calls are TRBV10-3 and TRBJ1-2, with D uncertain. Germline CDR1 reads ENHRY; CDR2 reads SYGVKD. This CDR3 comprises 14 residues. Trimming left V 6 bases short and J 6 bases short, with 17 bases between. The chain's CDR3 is CAIRQPLSRDGYTF. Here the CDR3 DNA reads TGTGCCATCAGACAACCCCTCTCGAGGGATGGCTACACCTTC.

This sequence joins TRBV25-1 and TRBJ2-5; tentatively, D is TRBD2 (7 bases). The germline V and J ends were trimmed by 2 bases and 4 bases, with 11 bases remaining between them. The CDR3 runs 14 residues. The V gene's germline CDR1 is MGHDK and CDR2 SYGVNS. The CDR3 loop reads CASSETGRVETQYF. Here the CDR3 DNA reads TGTGCCAGCAGTGAAACAGGGAGGGTAGAGACCCAGTACTTC. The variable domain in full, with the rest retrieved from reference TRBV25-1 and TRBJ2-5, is EADIYQTPRYLVIGTGKKITLECSQTMGHDKMYWYQQDPGMELHLIHYSYGVNSTEKGDLSSESTVSRIRTEHFPLTLESARPSHTSQYLCASSETGRVETQYFGPGTRLLVL.

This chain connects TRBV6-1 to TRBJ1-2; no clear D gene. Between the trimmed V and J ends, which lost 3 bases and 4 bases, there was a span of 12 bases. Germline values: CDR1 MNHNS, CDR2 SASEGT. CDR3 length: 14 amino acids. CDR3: CASSDGAVPYGYTF. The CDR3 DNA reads TGTGCCAGCAGTGACGGAGCTGTACCCTATGGCTACACCTTC.

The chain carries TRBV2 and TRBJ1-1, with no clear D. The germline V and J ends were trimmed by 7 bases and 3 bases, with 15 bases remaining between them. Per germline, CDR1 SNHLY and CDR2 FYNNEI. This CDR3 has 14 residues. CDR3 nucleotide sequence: TGTGCCAGCAAAGTGGAGCGAGGGTACACTGAAGCTTTCTTT. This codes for CASKVERGYTEAFF.

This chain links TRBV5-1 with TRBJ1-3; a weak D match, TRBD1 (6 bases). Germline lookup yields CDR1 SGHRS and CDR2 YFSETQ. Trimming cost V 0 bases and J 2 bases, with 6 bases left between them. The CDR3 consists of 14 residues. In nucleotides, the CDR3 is TGCGCCAGCAGCTTGGACAGGGCTGGAAACACCATATATTTT. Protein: CASSLDRAGNTIYF.

CDR3 coding DNA: TGTGCCAGCAGACTCCAGGGGAGCTATGGCTACACCTTC. Its translation: CASRLQGSYGYTF. The V call is TRBV27, the J call TRBJ1-2, with a tentative D call TRBD1 (6 bases). The CDR3 length is 13 residues. From germline, CDR1 is MNHEY and CDR2 SMNVEV (reference sequence). The ends were cut back, 6 bases at V and 4 bases at J, with 12 bases in the middle.

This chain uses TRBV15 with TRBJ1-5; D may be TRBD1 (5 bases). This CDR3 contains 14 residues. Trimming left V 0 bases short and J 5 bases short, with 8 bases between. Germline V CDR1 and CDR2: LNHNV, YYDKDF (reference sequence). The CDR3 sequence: CATSRDWGDQPQHF. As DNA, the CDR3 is TGTGCCACCAGCAGAGATTGGGGGGATCAGCCCCAGCATTTT.

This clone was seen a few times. The CDR3 DNA reads as TGTGCCAGCACTTCTCTAGCGGGGAAATACAATGAGCAGTTCTTC. This codes for CASTSLAGKYNEQFF. The V and J genes are TRBV6-6 and TRBJ2-1; 9 bases line up with TRBD2. The CDR3 length is 15 residues. CDR1 and CDR2 (germline): MNHNY, SVGAGI (reference sequence). J gave up 4 bases and V 7 bases, and 8 bases lay outside the gene matches.

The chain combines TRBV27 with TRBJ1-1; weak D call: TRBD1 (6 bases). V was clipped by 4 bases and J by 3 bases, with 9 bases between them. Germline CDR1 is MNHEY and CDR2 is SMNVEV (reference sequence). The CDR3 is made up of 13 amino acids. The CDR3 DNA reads TGTGCCAGCAGTTATACAGGGTACACTGAAGCTTTCTTT. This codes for CASSYTGYTEAFF.

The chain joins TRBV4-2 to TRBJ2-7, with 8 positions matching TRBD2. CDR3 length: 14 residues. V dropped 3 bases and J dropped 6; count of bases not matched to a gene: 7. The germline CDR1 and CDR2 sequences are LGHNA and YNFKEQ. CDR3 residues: CASSQGLEGGEQYF. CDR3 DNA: TGTGCCAGCAGCCAGGGACTAGAGGGGGGCGAGCAGTACTTC.

CDR3 loop: CAWTGGSYEQYF. The CDR3, as DNA: TGTGCCTGGACAGGGGGAAGCTACGAGCAGTACTTC. This chain joins TRBV30 and TRBJ2-7; 7 bases agree with TRBD1. CDR1 GTSNPN and CDR2 SVGIG come from the germline V gene (reference sequence). After removal of 4 bases from V and 3 bases from J, the junction contained 3 bases not matched to a gene. CDR3 size: 12 residues.

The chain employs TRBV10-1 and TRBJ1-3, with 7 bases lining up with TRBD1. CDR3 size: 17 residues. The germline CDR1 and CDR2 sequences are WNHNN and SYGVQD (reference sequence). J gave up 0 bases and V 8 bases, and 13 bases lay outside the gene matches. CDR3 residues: CASVSARGARSGNTIYF. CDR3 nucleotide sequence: TGCGCCAGCGTATCCGCCAGGGGGGCCCGCTCTGGAAACACCATATATTTT.

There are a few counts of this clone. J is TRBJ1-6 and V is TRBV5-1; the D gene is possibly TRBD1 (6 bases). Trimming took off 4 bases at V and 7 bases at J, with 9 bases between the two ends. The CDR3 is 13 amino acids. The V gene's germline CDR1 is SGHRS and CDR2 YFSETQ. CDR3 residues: CASSPTGNSPLHF. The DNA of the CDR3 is TGCGCCAGCAGCCCCACAGGGAATTCACCCCTCCACTTT.

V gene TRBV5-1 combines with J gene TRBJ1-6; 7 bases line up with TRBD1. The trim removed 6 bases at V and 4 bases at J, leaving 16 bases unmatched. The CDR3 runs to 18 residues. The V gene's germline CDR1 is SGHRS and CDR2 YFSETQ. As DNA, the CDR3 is TGCGCCAGCACGGAGAAGGGGGCCACACCTTTATATAATTCACCCCTCCACTTT. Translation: CASTEKGATPLYNSPLHF.

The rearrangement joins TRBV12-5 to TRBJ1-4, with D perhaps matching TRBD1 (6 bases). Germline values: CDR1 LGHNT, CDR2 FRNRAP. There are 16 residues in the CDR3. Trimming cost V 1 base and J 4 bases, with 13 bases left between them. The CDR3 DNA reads TGTGCTAGTGGTTTGGCTAGGGGAGGGGGTAATGAAAAACTGTTTTTT. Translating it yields CASGLARGGGNEKLFF.

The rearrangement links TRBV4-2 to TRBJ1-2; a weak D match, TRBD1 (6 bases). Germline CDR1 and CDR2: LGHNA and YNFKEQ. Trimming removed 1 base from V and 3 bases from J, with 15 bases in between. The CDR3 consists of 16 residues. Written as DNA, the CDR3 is TGTGCCAGCAGCCAAGTCCCCAGGGGAAAGGACTATGGCTACACCTTC. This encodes CASSQVPRGKDYGYTF.

DNA of the CDR3: TGTGCCAGCAGTCTCCCGCGGGTGGAGACCCAGTACTTC. Its translation: CASSLPRVETQYF. The chain has TRBV7-2 and TRBJ2-5; D might be TRBD2 (5 bases). Trimming stripped 6 bases from V and 5 bases from J, with 13 bases between. Germline V CDR1 and CDR2: SGHTA, FQGNSA. CDR3 size: 13 residues.

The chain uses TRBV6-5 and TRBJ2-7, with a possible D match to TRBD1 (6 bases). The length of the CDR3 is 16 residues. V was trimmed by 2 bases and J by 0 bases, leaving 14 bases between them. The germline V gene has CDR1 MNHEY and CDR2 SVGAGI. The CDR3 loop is CASSYNRDTYSYEQYF. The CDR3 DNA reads TGTGCCAGCAGTTACAACCGGGACACCTACTCCTACGAGCAGTACTTC.

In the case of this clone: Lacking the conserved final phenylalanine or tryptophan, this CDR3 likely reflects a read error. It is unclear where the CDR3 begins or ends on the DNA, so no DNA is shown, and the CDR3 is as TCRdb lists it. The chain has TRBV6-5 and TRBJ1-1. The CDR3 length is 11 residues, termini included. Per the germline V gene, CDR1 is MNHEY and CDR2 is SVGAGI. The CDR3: CASSQTFWTTG.

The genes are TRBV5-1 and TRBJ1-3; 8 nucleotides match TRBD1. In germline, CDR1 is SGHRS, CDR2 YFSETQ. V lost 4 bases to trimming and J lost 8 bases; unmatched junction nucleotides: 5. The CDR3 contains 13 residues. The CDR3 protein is CASSPGQGHTIYF. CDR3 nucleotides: TGCGCCAGCAGCCCCGGACAGGGACACACCATATATTTT. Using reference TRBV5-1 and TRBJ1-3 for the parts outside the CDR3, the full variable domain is KAGVTQTPRYLIKTRGQQVTLSCSPISGHRSVSWYQQTPGQGLQFLFEYFSETQRNKGNFPGRFSGRQFSNSRSEMNVSTLELGDSALYLCASSPGQGHTIYFGEGSWLTVV.

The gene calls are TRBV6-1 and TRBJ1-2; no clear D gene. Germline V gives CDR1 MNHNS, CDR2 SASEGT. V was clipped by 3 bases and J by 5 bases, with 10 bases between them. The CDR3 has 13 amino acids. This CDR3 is CASSEAGGYGYTF. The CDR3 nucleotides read TGTGCCAGCAGTGAGGCGGGAGGGTATGGCTACACCTTC.

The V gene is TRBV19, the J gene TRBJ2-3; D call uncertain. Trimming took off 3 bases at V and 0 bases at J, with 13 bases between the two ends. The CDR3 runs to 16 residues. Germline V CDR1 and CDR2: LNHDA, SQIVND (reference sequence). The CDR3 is CASSIPMTGSTDTQYF. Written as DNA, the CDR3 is TGTGCCAGTAGTATCCCAATGACTGGAAGCACAGATACGCAGTATTTT. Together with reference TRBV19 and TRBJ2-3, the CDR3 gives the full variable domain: DGGITQSPKYLFRKEGQNVTLSCEQNLNHDAMYWYRQDPGQGLRLIYYSQIVNDFQKGDIAEGYSVSREKKESFPLTVTSAQKNPTAFYLCASSIPMTGSTDTQYFGPGTRLTVL.